A selection of T cell receptor beta chains follows, all from one sample in a study of blood T cell repertoires in COVID-19. The repertoire was sequenced with immunoSEQ multiplex PCR; TCRdb's copy has only in-frame clones and lacks some. The sample has 100,000 to 120,000 clones, 82% seen once. Sequencing was performed on peripheral blood. The source of these receptors is a woman aged 55-75 years with acute or convalescent COVID-19. Both conserved end residues are part of each CDR3. Fields, in order: V gene, D gene, clone size, J gene, CDR3 protein, CDR3 DNA. A D gene is named only where the DNA matches it firmly. Expanded clones are given a class, and other clones once, few, many or no size at all.

TRBV13	TRBD1	-	TRBJ2-1	CASTGTGGGNEQFF	TGTGCCAGCACCGGGACAGGGGGTGGCAATGAGCAGTTCTTC
TRBV7-9	-	-	TRBJ1-1	CASSQATGREAFF	TGTGCCAGCAGCCAGGCCACTGGAAGGGAAGCTTTCTTT
TRBV7-9	TRBD2	-	TRBJ2-5	CASSPGVAGGLYF	TGTGCCAGCAGCCCCGGGGTAGCGGGGGGCTTGTACTTC
TRBV7-2	-	-	TRBJ1-2	CASSLPGISYGYTF	TGTGCCAGCAGCTTACCAGGGATTTCCTATGGCTACACCTTT
TRBV4-1	TRBD2	-	TRBJ2-3	CASSQEGAGKDTQYF	TGCGCCAGCAGCCAAGAAGGAGCGGGGAAAGATACGCAGTATTTT
TRBV18	-	once	TRBJ1-1	CASSALGNTEAFF	TGTGCCAGCTCAGCACTCGGGAACACTGAAGCTTTCTTT
TRBV6-5	-	few	TRBJ2-7	CASSHRDMREQYF	TGTGCCAGCAGTCACCGGGACATGCGCGAGCAGTACTTC
TRBV15	-	-	TRBJ1-2	CATSRDVQGGYTF	TGTGCCACCAGCAGAGATGTACAGGGCGGCTACACCTTC
TRBV2	-	few	TRBJ1-2	CASSESGFDYGYTF	TGTGCCAGCAGTGAATCAGGATTCGACTATGGCTACACCTTC
TRBV5-6	-	-	TRBJ2-2	CASTYTGELFF	TGTGCCAGCACCTACACCGGGGAGCTGTTTTTT
TRBV11-2	TRBD2	-	TRBJ2-5	CASSQAYSGGVKETQYF	TGTGCCAGCAGCCAAGCCTATAGCGGGGGGGTAAAAGAGACCCAGTACTTC
TRBV9	TRBD2	-	TRBJ2-3	CASSVLLAGPQDTQYF	TGTGCCAGCAGCGTATTACTAGCGGGTCCTCAGGATACGCAGTATTTT
TRBV2	-	-	TRBJ1-1	CASSVTAQSTEAFF	TGTGCCAGCAGCGTAACAGCCCAGAGCACTGAAGCTTTCTTT
TRBV27	TRBD1	-	TRBJ2-2	CASRRQGRFTGELFF	TGTGCCAGCAGAAGACAGGGTCGTTTCACCGGGGAGCTGTTTTTT
TRBV18	-	few	TRBJ1-2	CASSPGTLSNYGYTF	TGTGCCAGCTCACCTGGTACATTGTCTAACTATGGCTACACCTTC
TRBV7-9	-	-	TRBJ2-1	CASSLSFHEQFF	TGTGCCAGCAGCTTGAGTTTCCATGAGCAGTTCTTC
TRBV25-1	TRBD1	-	TRBJ1-1	CATKGAQLPAEAFF	TGTGCCACCAAGGGGGCGCAGCTCCCGGCTGAAGCTTTCTTT
TRBV11-2	-	-	TRBJ2-1	CASSLEGGTVYNEQFF	TGTGCCAGCAGCCTCGAAGGGGGAACGGTCTACAATGAGCAGTTCTTC
TRBV5-4	TRBD1	-	TRBJ2-3	CASSLSSGTGYTDTQYF	TGTGCCAGCAGCTTGTCAAGCGGGACAGGGTACACAGATACGCAGTATTTT
TRBV4-1	-	-	TRBJ2-3	CASSRTVVDTQYF	TGCGCCAGCAGCCGGACTGTGGTAGATACGCAGTATTTT
TRBV2	-	-	TRBJ1-6	CASRTDNSPLHF	TGTGCCAGCAGGACAGATAATTCACCCCTCCACTTT
TRBV2	TRBD2	-	TRBJ2-5	CASIVGLAGGQETQYF	TGTGCCAGCATCGTCGGACTAGCGGGGGGACAAGAGACCCAGTACTTC
TRBV18	-	-	TRBJ1-6	CASSTANSPLHF	TGTGCCAGCTCTACAGCAAATTCACCCCTCCACTTT
TRBV4-2	-	-	TRBJ2-7	CASSQESSGYEQYF	TGTGCCAGCAGCCAAGAGTCGAGCGGCTACGAGCAGTACTTC
TRBV4-1	-	-	TRBJ1-2	CASSQDGDTFYGYTF	TGCGCCAGCAGCCAAGATGGGGACACTTTCTATGGCTACACCTTC
TRBV7-9	-	-	TRBJ1-2	CASSLAYLGYGYTF	TGTGCCAGCAGCTTAGCTTATCTAGGCTATGGCTACACCTTC
TRBV30	TRBD1	-	TRBJ2-3	CAWSKFGTGADTQYF	TGTGCCTGGAGTAAGTTTGGCACAGGGGCAGATACGCAGTATTTT
TRBV12-5	TRBD2	once	TRBJ2-5	CASGSGPWGGETQYF	TGTGCTAGTGGCTCAGGCCCCTGGGGGGGAGAGACCCAGTACTTC
TRBV5-8	-	-	TRBJ1-2	CASSLGQDYGYTF	TGTGCCAGCAGCTTGGGACAAGACTATGGCTACACCTTC
TRBV7-9	TRBD1	-	TRBJ2-5	CASSSLVSQGAGETQYF	TGTGCCAGCAGCTCCCTAGTTAGCCAGGGGGCGGGAGAGACCCAGTACTTC
TRBV7-2	TRBD2	-	TRBJ2-2	CASSLHSGGNTGELFF	TGTGCCAGCAGCCTTCATAGCGGGGGAAACACCGGGGAGCTGTTTTTT
TRBV5-1	TRBD2	-	TRBJ2-2	CASSLAGPNTGELFF	TGCGCCAGCAGCTTAGCGGGGCCGAACACCGGGGAGCTGTTTTTT
TRBV6-6	-	-	TRBJ2-7	CASSQEVGGGASEQYF	TGTGCCAGCAGCCAAGAGGTCGGTGGGGGGGCTTCCGAGCAGTACTTC